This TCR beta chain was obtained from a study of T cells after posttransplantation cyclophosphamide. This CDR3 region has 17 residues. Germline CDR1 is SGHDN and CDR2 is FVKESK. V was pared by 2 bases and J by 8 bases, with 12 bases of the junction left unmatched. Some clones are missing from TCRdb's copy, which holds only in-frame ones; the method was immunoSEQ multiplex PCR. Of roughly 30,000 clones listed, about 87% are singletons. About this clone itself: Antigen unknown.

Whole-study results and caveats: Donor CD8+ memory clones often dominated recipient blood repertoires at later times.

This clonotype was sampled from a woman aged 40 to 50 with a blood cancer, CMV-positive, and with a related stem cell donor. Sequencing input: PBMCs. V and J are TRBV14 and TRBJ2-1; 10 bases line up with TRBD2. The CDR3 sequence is CASSQLAGVGAFDEQFF. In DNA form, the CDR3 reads TGTGCCAGCAGCCAACTAGCGGGGGTAGGGGCGTTTGATGAGCAGTTCTTC.